The 6 T cell receptor beta chains below come from one sample, sequenced in a study of blood T cell repertoires in COVID-19. Here immunoSEQ multiplex PCR was the method, and the copy in TCRdb shows in-frame clones only, minus some. Here the sample spans over 130,000 clones, about nine tenths being singletons. The sample consisted of peripheral blood. These receptors all stem from a woman aged 60-75 years with active or convalescent COVID-19.

The gene calls are TRBV2 and TRBJ1-3; D might be TRBD1 (5 bases). The V gene's germline CDR1 is SNHLY and CDR2 FYNNEI. CDR3 length equals 14 residues. Deletions cut 4 bases from V and 2 bases from J, with 9 bases between. CDR3 DNA: TGTGCCAGCAGTGTTCGGGGGGCTGGAAACACCATATATTTT. Translation: CASSVRGAGNTIYF.

The chain joins TRBV10-3 to TRBJ1-1; D possibly corresponds to TRBD1 (5 bases). This CDR3 is 14 amino acids long. Trimming left V 2 bases short and J 1 base short, with 8 bases between. Germline V gives CDR1 ENHRY, CDR2 SYGVKD. The CDR3 protein is CAISERQGNTEAFF. CDR3 sequence (DNA): TGTGCCATCAGTGAGCGCCAGGGGAACACTGAAGCTTTCTTT.

This chain joins TRBV6-1 and TRBJ1-1; D gene ambiguous. V lost 1 base to trimming and J lost 4 bases, with 13 bases between them. The CDR3 is made up of 15 amino acids. Germline CDR1 and CDR2: MNHNS and SASEGT. The CDR3 sequence: CASSEGWGAGTEAFF. In DNA form, the CDR3 reads TGTGCCAGCAGTGAAGGTTGGGGAGCGGGCACTGAAGCTTTCTTT.

CDR3 loop: CASSLGVSGIIYNEQFF. The CDR3 DNA follows: TGTGCCAGCAGCTTAGGGGTCTCGGGGATTATCTACAATGAGCAGTTCTTC. V usage is TRBV7-9 and J usage is TRBJ2-1, with D maybe TRBD2 (5 bases). This CDR3 region has 17 residues. The V end was cut by 1 base, the J end by 3 bases, with 16 bases between. From germline, CDR1 is SEHNR and CDR2 FQNEAQ (reference sequence).

The chain links TRBV18 to TRBJ2-2, with 9 bases aligning to TRBD1. V dropped 5 bases and J dropped 1; count of bases not matched to a gene: 2. CDR3 length: 15 amino acids. Germline assignment: CDR1 KGHSH and CDR2 LQKENI. CDR3: CASSAGQGNTGELFF. In DNA, the CDR3 is TGTGCCAGCTCAGCGGGACAGGGGAACACCGGGGAGCTGTTTTTT.

For this clone: Other DNA variants within this sample encode the same CDR3. The rearrangement uses TRBV4-3 and TRBJ2-5; 10 bases map to TRBD1. J was trimmed by 1 base and V by 1 base; bases with no gene match: 0. Germline CDR1 is LGHNA and CDR2 is YSLEER. The CDR3 has 15 amino acids. In nucleotides, the CDR3 is TGCGCCAGCAGCCAAGGGACAGGGGGCCAAGAGACCCAGTACTTC. As protein: CASSQGTGGQETQYF.